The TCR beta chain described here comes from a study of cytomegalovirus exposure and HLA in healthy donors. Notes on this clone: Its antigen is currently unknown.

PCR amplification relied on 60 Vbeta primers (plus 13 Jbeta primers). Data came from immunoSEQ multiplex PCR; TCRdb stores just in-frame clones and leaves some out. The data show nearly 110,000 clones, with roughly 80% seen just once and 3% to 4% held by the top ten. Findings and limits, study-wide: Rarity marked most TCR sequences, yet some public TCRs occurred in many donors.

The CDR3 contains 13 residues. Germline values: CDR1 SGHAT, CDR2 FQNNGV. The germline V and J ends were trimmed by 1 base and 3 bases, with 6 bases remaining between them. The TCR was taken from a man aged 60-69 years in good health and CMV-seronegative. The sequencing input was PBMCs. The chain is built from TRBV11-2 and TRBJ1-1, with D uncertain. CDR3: CASSLAGYTEAFF. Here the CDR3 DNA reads TGTGCCAGCAGCTTAGCGGGTTACACTGAAGCTTTCTTT.